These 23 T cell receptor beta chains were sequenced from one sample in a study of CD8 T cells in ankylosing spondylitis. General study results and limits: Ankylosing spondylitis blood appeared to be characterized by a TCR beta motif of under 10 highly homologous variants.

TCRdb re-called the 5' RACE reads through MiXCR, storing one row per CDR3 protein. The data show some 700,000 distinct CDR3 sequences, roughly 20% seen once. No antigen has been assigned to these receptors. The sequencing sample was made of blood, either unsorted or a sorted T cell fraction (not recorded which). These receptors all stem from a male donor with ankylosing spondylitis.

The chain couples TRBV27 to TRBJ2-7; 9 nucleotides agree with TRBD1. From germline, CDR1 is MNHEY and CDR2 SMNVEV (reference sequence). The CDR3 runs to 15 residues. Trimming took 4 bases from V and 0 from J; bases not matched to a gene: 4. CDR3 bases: TGTGCCAGCAGTTATGGGACAGGGTACTCCTACGAGCAGTACTTC. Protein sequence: CASSYGTGYSYEQYF.

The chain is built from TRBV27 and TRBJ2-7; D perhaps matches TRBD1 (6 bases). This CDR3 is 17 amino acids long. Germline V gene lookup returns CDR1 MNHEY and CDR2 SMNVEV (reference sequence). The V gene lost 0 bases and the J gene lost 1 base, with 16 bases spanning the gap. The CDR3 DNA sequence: TGTGCCAGCAGTTTATCCCAATCCGCAGGGGCGTCCTACGAGCAGTACTTC. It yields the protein CASSLSQSAGASYEQYF.

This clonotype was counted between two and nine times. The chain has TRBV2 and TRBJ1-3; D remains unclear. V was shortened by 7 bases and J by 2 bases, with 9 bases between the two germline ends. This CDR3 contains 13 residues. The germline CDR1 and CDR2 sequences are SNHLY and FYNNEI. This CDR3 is CASTPLPGNTIYF. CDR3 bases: TGTGCCAGCACCCCCCTTCCTGGAAACACCATATATTTT.

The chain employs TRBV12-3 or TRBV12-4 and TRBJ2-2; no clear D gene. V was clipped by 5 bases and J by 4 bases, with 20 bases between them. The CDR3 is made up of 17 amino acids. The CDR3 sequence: CASSPPYGVSGTGELFF. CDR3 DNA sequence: TGTGCCAGCAGTCCACCATATGGGGTTTCGGGCACCGGGGAGCTGTTTTTT.

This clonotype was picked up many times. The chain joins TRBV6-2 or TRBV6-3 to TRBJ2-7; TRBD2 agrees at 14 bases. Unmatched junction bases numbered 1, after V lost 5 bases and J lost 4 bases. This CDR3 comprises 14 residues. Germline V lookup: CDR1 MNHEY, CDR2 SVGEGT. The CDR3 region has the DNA TGTGCCAGCAGTGGACTAGCGGGAGGTTACGAGCAGTACTTC. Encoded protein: CASSGLAGGYEQYF.

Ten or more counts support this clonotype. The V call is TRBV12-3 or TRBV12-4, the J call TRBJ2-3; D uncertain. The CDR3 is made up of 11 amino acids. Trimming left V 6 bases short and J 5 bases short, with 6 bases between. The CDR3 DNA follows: TGTGCCAGCAGCTCTATAGATACGCAGTATTTT. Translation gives CASSSIDTQYF.

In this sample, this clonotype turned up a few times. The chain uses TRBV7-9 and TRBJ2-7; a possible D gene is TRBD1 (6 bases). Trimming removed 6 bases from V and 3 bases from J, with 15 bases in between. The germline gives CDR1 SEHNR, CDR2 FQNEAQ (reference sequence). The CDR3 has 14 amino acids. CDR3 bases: TGTGCCAGCAGTAGCGCGACAGGCATCTACGAGCAGTACTTC. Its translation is CASSSATGIYEQYF.

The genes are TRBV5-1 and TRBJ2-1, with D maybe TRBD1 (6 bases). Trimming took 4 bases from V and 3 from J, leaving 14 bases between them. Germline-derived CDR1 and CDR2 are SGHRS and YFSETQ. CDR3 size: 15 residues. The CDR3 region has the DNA TGCGCCAGCAGCACCATAATGGACAGCTACAATGAGCAGTTCTTC. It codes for CASSTIMDSYNEQFF. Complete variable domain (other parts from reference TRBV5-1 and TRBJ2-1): KAGVTQTPRYLIKTRGQQVTLSCSPISGHRSVSWYQQTPGQGLQFLFEYFSETQRNKGNFPGRFSGRQFSNSRSEMNVSTLELGDSALYLCASSTIMDSYNEQFFGPGTRLTVL.

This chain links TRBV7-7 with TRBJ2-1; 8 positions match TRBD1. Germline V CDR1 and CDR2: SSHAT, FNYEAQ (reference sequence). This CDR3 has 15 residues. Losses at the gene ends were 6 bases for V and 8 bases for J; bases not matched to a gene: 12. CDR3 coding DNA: TGTGCCAGCAGTCTTGGGTGGACAGGGTTCGATGAGCAGTTCTTC. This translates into CASSLGWTGFDEQFF.

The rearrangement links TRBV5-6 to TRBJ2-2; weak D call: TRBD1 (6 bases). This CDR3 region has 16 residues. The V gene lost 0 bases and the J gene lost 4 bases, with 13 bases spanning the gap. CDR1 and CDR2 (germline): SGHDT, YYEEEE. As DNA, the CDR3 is TGTGCCAGCAGCTTGGAGGGGGATCTCGGCACCGGGGAGCTGTTTTTT. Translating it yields CASSLEGDLGTGELFF. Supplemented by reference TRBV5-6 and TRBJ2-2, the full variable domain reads DAGVTQSPTHLIKTRGQQVTLRCSPKSGHDTVSWYQQALGQGPQFIFQYYEEEERQRGNFPDRFSGHQFPNYSSELNVNALLLGDSALYLCASSLEGDLGTGELFFGEGSRLTVL.

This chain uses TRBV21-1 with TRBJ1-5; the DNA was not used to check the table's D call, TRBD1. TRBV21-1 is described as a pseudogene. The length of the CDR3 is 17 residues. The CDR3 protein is CASSKAHSGTGLSTQHF. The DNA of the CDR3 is TGTGCCAGCAGCAAAGCGCATTCCGGGACAGGACTATCGACCCAGCATTTT.

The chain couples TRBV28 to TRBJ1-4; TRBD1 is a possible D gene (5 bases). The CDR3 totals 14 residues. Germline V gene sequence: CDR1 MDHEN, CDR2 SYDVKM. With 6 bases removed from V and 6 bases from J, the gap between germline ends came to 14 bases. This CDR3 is CASSARVVDEKLFF. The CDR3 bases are TGTGCCAGCAGCGCCAGGGTCGTCGATGAAAAACTGTTTTTT.

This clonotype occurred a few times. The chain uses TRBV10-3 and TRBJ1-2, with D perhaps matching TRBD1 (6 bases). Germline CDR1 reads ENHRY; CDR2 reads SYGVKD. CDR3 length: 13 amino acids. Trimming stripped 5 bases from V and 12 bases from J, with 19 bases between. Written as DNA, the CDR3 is TGTGCCATCAGTTTAGCGGGACACTCCGGGCACACCTTC. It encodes CAISLAGHSGHTF.

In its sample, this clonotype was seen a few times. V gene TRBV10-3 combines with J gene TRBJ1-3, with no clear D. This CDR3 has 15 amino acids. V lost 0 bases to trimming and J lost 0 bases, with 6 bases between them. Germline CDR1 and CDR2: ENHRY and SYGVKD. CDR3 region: CAISESGISGNTIYF. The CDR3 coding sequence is TGTGCCATCAGTGAGTCCGGGATCTCTGGAAACACCATATATTTT.

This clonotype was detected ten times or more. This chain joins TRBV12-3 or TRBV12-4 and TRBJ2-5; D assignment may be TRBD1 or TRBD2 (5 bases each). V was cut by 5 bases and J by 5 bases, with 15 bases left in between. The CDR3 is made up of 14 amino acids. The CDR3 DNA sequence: TGTGCCAGCAGTCCTTCGGGACCGTGGGAGACCCAGTACTTC. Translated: CASSPSGPWETQYF.

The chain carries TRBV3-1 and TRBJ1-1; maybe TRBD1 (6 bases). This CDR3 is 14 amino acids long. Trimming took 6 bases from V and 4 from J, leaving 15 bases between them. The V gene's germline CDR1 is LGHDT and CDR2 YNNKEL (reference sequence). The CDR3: CASSKTQGSTEAFF. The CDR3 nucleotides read TGTGCCAGCAGTAAAACACAGGGTTCCACTGAAGCTTTCTTT. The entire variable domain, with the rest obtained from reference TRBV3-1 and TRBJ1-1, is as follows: DTAVSQTPKYLVTQMGNDKSIKCEQNLGHDTMYWYKQDSKKFLKIMFSYNNKELIINETVPNRFSPKSPDKAHLNLHINSLELGDSAVYFCASSKTQGSTEAFFGQGTRLTVV.

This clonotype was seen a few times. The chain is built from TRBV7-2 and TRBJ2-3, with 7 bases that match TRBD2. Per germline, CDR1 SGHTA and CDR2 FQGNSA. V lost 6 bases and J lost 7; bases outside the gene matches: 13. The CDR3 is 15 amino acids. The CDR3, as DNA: TGTGCCAGCAGTGTGTGGGCGGGGGAGGGCTATACGCAGTATTTT. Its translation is CASSVWAGEGYTQYF.

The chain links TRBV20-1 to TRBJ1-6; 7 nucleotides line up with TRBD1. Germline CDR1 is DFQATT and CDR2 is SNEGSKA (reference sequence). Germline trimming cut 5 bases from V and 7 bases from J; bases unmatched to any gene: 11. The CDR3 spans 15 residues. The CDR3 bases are TGCAGTGCTTTACCAATGACAGGGTGGAATTCACCCCTCCACTTT. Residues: CSALPMTGWNSPLHF.

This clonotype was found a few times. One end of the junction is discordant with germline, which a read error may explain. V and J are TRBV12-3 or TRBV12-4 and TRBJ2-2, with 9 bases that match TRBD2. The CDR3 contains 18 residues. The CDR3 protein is CTSSSPGGSGSTTGELFF. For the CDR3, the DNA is TGTACCAGCAGCTCCCCGGGTGGTAGCGGGAGTACTACCGGGGAGCTGTTTTTT.

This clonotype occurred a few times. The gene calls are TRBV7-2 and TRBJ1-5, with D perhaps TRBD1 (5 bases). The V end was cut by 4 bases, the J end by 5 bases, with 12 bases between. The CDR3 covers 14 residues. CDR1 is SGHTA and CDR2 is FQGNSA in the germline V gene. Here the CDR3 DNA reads TGTGCCAGCAGCTCCTCGGGGGGTCATCAGCCCCAGCATTTT. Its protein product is CASSSSGGHQPQHF.

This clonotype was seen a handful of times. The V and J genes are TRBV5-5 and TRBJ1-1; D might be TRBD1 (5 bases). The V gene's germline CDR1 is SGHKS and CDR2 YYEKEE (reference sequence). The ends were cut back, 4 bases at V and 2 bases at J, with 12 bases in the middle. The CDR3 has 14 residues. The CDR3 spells CASSIQTANTEAFF. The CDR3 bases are TGTGCCAGCAGCATCCAGACAGCAAACACTGAAGCTTTCTTT.

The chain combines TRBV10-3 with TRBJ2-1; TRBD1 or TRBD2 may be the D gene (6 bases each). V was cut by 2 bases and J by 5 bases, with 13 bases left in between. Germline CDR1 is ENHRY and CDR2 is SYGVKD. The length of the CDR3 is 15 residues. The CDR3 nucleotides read TGTGCCATCAGTGAGAGGGGGGCCCCTGACAATGAGCAGTTCTTC. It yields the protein CAISERGAPDNEQFF.

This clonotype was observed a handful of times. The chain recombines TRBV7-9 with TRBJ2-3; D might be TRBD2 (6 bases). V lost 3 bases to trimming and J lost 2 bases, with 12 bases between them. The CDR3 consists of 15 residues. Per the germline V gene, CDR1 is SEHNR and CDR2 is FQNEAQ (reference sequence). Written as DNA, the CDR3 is TGTGCCAGCAGCTTTTGGGGGGAGGCCACAGATACGCAGTATTTT. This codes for CASSFWGEATDTQYF.